The clone carrying this T cell receptor (beta chain) was observed a handful of times. This entry is derived from a study of beta chain features in type 1 diabetes. This CDR3 contains 16 residues. Germline CDR1 is MNHNS and CDR2 is SASEGT. The J segment lost 0 bases and the V segment lost 3 bases, leaving 7 bases of the junction unmatched. The investigators reverse transcribed all of the isolated RNA, so they sequenced expressed TCRB transcripts. This table comes from immunoSEQ multiplex PCR, and its TCRdb copy is limited to in-frame clones, with some not included. The sample gives about 620,000 clones, around 15% of which show up once; more than 0.08% is in the top ten.

Source material: naive CD4+ T cells from blood. The source is a man younger than 30 in good health. This chain joins TRBV6-1 and TRBJ2-7; 8 bases line up with TRBD1. The CDR3 loop reads CASSEDFDRGSYEQYF. The CDR3 DNA is TGTGCCAGCAGTGAGGACTTCGACAGGGGCTCCTACGAGCAGTACTTC.